A selection of T cell receptor beta chains follows, all from one sample in a study of blood T cell repertoires in COVID-19. Assay: immunoSEQ multiplex PCR; the TCRdb copy retains only in-frame clones and omits some. Here the sample spans around 250,000 clones, approximately 90% being singletons. The sequenced sample was peripheral blood. Receptors were obtained from a man aged 25-45 years who had recovered from COVID-19. Both conserved end residues are part of each CDR3. A D gene is named only where the DNA matches it firmly. Rows may omit the clone size; those that give it use once, few, many or a size class.

cdr3_aa,cdr3_nt,v_call,j_call,cdr3_length,d_call,clone_size
CATSGDTRRGRLLSTDTQYF,TGTGCCACCAGTGGAGATACCCGCAGGGGGCGCCTCCTAAGCACAGATACGCAGTATTTT,TRBV24-1,TRBJ2-3,20,TRBD1,NA
CATRVGGSGYGYTF,TGTGCCACCCGAGTGGGAGGGTCCGGCTATGGCTACACCTTC,TRBV15,TRBJ1-2,14,NA,NA
CASSLSETATLIFSYEQYF,TGTGCCAGCAGTTTATCTGAGACAGCGACCCTAATCTTCTCCTACGAGCAGTACTTC,TRBV27,TRBJ2-7,19,NA,once
CASSVRGSSGDEQFF,TGTGCCAGCAGCGTACGGGGATCTTCCGGGGATGAGCAGTTCTTC,TRBV9,TRBJ2-1,15,NA,NA
CASSPHPVVNYGYTF,TGTGCCAGCAGCCCCCACCCGGTGGTTAACTATGGCTACACCTTC,TRBV6-5,TRBJ1-2,15,NA,once
CASSKDSSSYEQYF,TGTGCCAGCAGCAAGGACTCCTCCTCCTACGAGCAGTACTTC,TRBV5-5,TRBJ2-7,14,NA,NA
CASNPTGNGYTF,TGTGCCAGCAACCCGACAGGGAATGGCTACACCTTC,TRBV2,TRBJ1-2,12,TRBD1,NA
CASSDMAGAGGYTF,TGTGCCAGCAGTGATATGGCAGGGGCAGGAGGCTACACCTTC,TRBV6-4,TRBJ1-2,14,NA,NA
CASSQGGRDEQFF,TGTGCCAGTAGCCAAGGGGGTAGGGATGAGCAGTTCTTC,TRBV19,TRBJ2-1,13,NA,NA
CASGQGYFNEQFF,TGCGCAAGCGGACAGGGGTACTTCAATGAGCAGTTCTTC,TRBV5-1,TRBJ2-1,13,TRBD1,NA
CSSRLGGAGYEQYF,TGCAGCTCTCGACTTGGGGGGGCGGGCTACGAGCAGTACTTC,TRBV29-1,TRBJ2-7,14,NA,once
CASSRDNINEQYF,TGTGCCAGTAGTAGGGACAATATTAACGAGCAGTACTTC,TRBV19,TRBJ2-7,13,NA,NA
CASRDRLRYNEQFF,TGTGCCAGCAGAGACCGACTCCGGTACAATGAGCAGTTCTTC,TRBV6-5,TRBJ2-1,14,NA,NA
CASSFGGPYRFQTGELFF,TGTGCCAGCAGTTTCGGGGGGCCCTATAGATTTCAGACCGGGGAGCTGTTTTTT,TRBV2,TRBJ2-2,18,NA,NA
CASGLGTYEQYF,TGTGCCAGCGGCCTCGGGACCTACGAGCAGTACTTC,TRBV5-6,TRBJ2-7,12,NA,NA
CATGRREAQYF,TGTGCCACCGGGAGGAGGGAGGCCCAGTACTTC,TRBV24-1,TRBJ2-5,11,NA,NA
CAWSRQGGRPQHF,TGTGCCTGGAGTCGGCAGGGAGGGCGGCCCCAGCATTTT,TRBV30,TRBJ1-5,13,NA,few
CASSPAATGPQHF,TGTGCCAGCAGTCCGGCCGCGACGGGGCCCCAGCATTTT,TRBV25-1,TRBJ1-5,13,NA,once
CASIDTPYRVSTNQPQHF,TGCGCCAGCATCGATACCCCCTACAGGGTGTCTACCAATCAGCCCCAGCATTTT,TRBV5-1,TRBJ1-5,18,NA,once
CASSYGTGLHF,TGTGCCAGCAGTTACGGGACAGGTCTCCACTTT,TRBV6-2/TRBV6-3,TRBJ1-6,11,TRBD1,NA
CASSKTGAWQPQHF,TGTGCCAGCTCGAAGACAGGAGCTTGGCAGCCCCAGCATTTT,TRBV18,TRBJ1-5,14,NA,NA
CATSALLATGELFF,TGTGCCACCAGTGCCCTACTAGCGACCGGGGAGCTGTTTTTT,TRBV24-1,TRBJ2-2,14,TRBD2,NA
CASSLNYGYTF,TGCGCCAGCAGCCTCAACTATGGCTACACCTTC,TRBV5-1,TRBJ1-2,11,NA,NA
CASSLGVGPIAGGAETQYF,TGTGCCAGCAGCTTAGGGGTCGGTCCAATAGCGGGGGGTGCGGAGACCCAGTACTTC,TRBV7-2,TRBJ2-5,19,TRBD2,NA
CASSQPGQGAHGYTF,TGTGCCAGCTCACAACCGGGACAGGGGGCTCATGGCTACACCTTC,TRBV18,TRBJ1-2,15,TRBD1,NA
CATSDYRGLNYGYTF,TGTGCCACTTCAGACTACAGGGGGCTTAACTATGGCTACACCTTC,TRBV15,TRBJ1-2,15,TRBD1,NA
CASSPSGGPNEKLFF,TGTGCCAGCAGCCCTAGTGGAGGACCTAATGAAAAACTGTTTTTT,TRBV7-9,TRBJ1-4,15,NA,NA
CSAGAWNEQYF,TGCAGTGCCGGAGCCTGGAACGAGCAGTACTTC,TRBV20-1,TRBJ2-7,11,NA,NA
CASSDSSGGANEQFF,TGTGCCAGCAGTGACTCTAGCGGGGGGGCCAATGAGCAGTTCTTC,TRBV6-4,TRBJ2-1,15,TRBD2,NA
CASILVAGGTDTQYF,TGTGCCAGCATACTGGTAGCGGGGGGCACAGATACGCAGTATTTT,TRBV6-5,TRBJ2-3,15,TRBD2,NA
CASIVYEQYF,TGCGCCAGCATAGTCTACGAGCAGTACTTC,TRBV23-1,TRBJ2-7,10,NA,NA
CASSQGVQGPYEQYF,TGTGCCAGCAGCCAAGGGGTACAGGGGCCGTACGAGCAGTACTTC,TRBV3-1/TRBV3-2,TRBJ2-7,15,TRBD1,NA
CASRLSSGANVLTF,TGTGCCAGCAGGCTTAGCTCTGGGGCCAACGTCCTGACTTTC,TRBV27,TRBJ2-6,14,NA,NA
CAWSPLYGYTF,TGTGCCTGGAGCCCCCTCTATGGCTACACCTTC,TRBV30,TRBJ1-2,11,NA,NA
CASSPGGPPQETQYF,TGTGCCAGCAGTCCGGGGGGGCCACCCCAAGAGACCCAGTACTTC,TRBV2,TRBJ2-5,15,TRBD2,NA
CASSPGRTTDTQYF,TGTGCCAGCAGCCCCGGGAGGACTACAGATACGCAGTATTTT,TRBV7-7,TRBJ2-3,14,TRBD2,NA
CASSSNGGYEQYF,TGCGCCAGCAGCTCGAACGGAGGGTACGAGCAGTACTTC,TRBV5-1,TRBJ2-7,13,NA,NA